What follows is one T cell receptor (beta chain) and its context. This entry belongs to a study of blood T cell repertoires in COVID-19. In the study overall: The United States, Italy and Spain supplied acute and convalescent COVID-19 samples. T cells, B-cell-depleted T cells, or PBMCs supplied cDNA or gDNA.

While infection was still active, Seattle patients were enrolled and then followed longitudinally. Per the authors' pipeline: The assay estimated nucleated cells by amplifying reference gene primers. The table came from immunoSEQ multiplex PCR; TCRdb's copy has only in-frame clones and leaves some out. Clonal size and the V and J genes are those of that table, whereas D and trimming came from the DNA. The table lists 400,000 to 450,000 clones, approximately 90% of them singletons. Source material: peripheral blood. This clonotype originated in a woman aged 50 to 60 with COVID-19, enrolled during active disease.

CDR3 region: CASSRPGGYGYTF. The CDR3 region has the DNA TGTGCCAGCAGCCGCCCGGGGGGCTATGGCTACACCTTC. The chain combines TRBV6-2 or TRBV6-3 with TRBJ1-2, with D maybe TRBD1 (5 bases). The V end was cut by 6 bases, the J end by 4 bases, with 12 bases between. The CDR3 is made up of 13 amino acids. Germline values: CDR1 MNHEY, CDR2 SVGEGT.